This TCR beta chain came from a study of T cells in tuberculosis. In the study overall: Sequenced TCRs come from CD1B-GMM tetramer-binding T cells. Study results and limitations: Classification accuracy was 85% to 90% (AUROC around 0.9) with the GMM-specific repertoire.

Tuberculin skin test and IGRA determined adolescents' latent tuberculosis status at entry. The V and J ends lost 5 bases and 6 bases, in that order; junction bases with no gene match: 7. The CDR3 spans 13 residues. Germline V gene sequence: CDR1 SEHNR, CDR2 FQNEAQ (reference sequence). Profiling relied on immunoSEQ multiplex PCR, and the TCRdb table lists in-frame clones only, not all of them. The sample holds about 35,000 clones, around 93% seen once. As concerns this clone: What it binds is not known.

The sample was PBMCs. This chain links TRBV7-9 with TRBJ2-7; 7 nucleotides line up with TRBD1. The receptor was derived from a donor between 10 and 35 years old with latent tuberculosis or without tuberculosis infection. Some clones in this sample may be carry-over from other donors' samples. The CDR3 region has the DNA TGTGCCAGCAGCCCACGAGGGGGCTCCGAGCAGTACTTC. Its translation is CASSPRGGSEQYF.